The T cell receptor (beta chain) under discussion was sequenced for a study of vaccination and CD4 T cells after COVID-19. Study in general: Investigators stimulated cells with overlapping spike peptides drawn from SARS-CoV-2, HCoV-NL63, HCoV-OC43 and HCoV-229E. Regarding the study as a whole: The authors studied relatively few convalescent patients and analyzed no early post-infection timepoints.

This clonotype was detected once. Antigen unknown. Sequencing of DNA taken from cultured CD4+ T cells relied on the Oncomine TCR Beta short-read assay. Cultured CD4+ T cells were the source of extracted genomic DNA. One entry per CDR3 protein, called by TCRdb with MiXCR from the PCR reads. The repertoire holds about 5,900 distinct CDR3 sequences, with 55% to 70% as singletons. Treatment: roughly 10-day PBMC culture with coronavirus spike peptide pools or control peptides (ViraFEST assay). ViraFEST enlarged antigen-specific T cell populations with peptide pools and afterwards sequenced TCRs. The receptor's source is a human donor who had recovered from COVID-19. The sequencing sample was made of CD4+ T cells from blood, cultured in vitro.

CDR3 coding DNA: TGTGCCAGCAGCCCAACTCTTGGAGTACCGACAGGCCGCCGTGATGACACTGAAGCTTTCTTT. Protein sequence: CASSPTLGVPTGRRDDTEAFF. The rearrangement joins TRBV5-6 to TRBJ1-1, with D possibly TRBD1 on 6 matching bases. Per the germline V gene, CDR1 is SGHDT and CDR2 is YYEEEE. Trimming stripped 4 bases from V and 3 bases from J, with 34 bases between. The CDR3 has 21 amino acids.